This T cell receptor (beta chain) was captured in a study of T cells after posttransplantation cyclophosphamide. Only in-frame clones appear in the TCRdb table, and some are missing; sequencing was by immunoSEQ multiplex PCR. The sample holds some 11,000 clones; around nine tenths are singletons and the top ten take 27%. The CDR3 covers 15 residues. J gave up 5 bases and V 4 bases, and 5 bases lay outside the gene matches. CDR1 is ENHRY, CDR2 SYGVKD, per germline. Treatment was busulfan-fludarabine conditioning, a marrow graft, and cyclophosphamide on days +3 and +4. The clonotype originates from a male patient aged 25-45 years who received an allogeneic stem cell transplant from a related donor, was CMV-positive, and had acute GVHD only. The graft donor may be the source of some T cells. This chain links TRBV10-3 with TRBJ2-3; TRBD2 agrees at 11 bases. Sequenced material: CD4+ T cells sorted from PBMCs, taken after allogeneic stem cell transplant with posttransplant cyclophosphamide. In nucleotides, the CDR3 is TGTGCCATCAGTGCGGTAGCGGGGGGGCTAGATACGCAGTATTTT. It is translated as CAISAVAGGLDTQYF.